This passage covers 8 T cell receptor beta chains from one sample sequenced in a study of T cells in Graves' hyperthyroidism and ophthalmopathy. RNA transcripts yielded amplified TCR beta CDR3 regions. When the TCR CDR3 underwent first-round RT-PCR, the HTBI primer set was used. TCRdb itself ran the multiplex PCR reads through MiXCR, one entry per CDR3 protein. The table includes 200,000 to 250,000 distinct CDR3 sequences, about 17% detected once. The sequenced sample was blood. These receptors all stem from a young woman with Graves' ophthalmopathy.

As concerns this clonotype: Just one base apart from a much larger clone, this may be a read error. The chain joins TRBV10-2 to TRBJ1-1; no reliable D call. Looked up from germline, CDR1 is WSHSY and CDR2 is SAAADI. This CDR3 comprises 14 residues. The CDR3: CAGSEVQSNTEAFF. The CDR3 DNA is TGCGCCGGCAGTGAGGTACAATCGAACACTGAAGCTTTCTTT.

With respect to this clonotype: A much bigger clone sits one base away, suggesting this may be a read error. The V call is TRBV7-3, the J call TRBJ1-1, with D possibly being TRBD1 (5 bases). Germline loops: CDR1 SGHTA, CDR2 FQGTGA. The CDR3 is made up of 13 amino acids. V was pared by 8 bases and J by 1 base, with 11 bases between. This CDR3 reads CASGSDRNTEAFF. CDR3 nucleotides: TGTGCCAGCGGCTCCGACAGGAACACTGAAGCTTTCTTT.

This clonotype appeared many times. This chain links TRBV28 with TRBJ2-3; TRBD2 matches 7 bases. This CDR3 is 16 amino acids long. The trim removed 5 bases at V and 2 bases at J, leaving 10 bases unmatched. Germline lookup yields CDR1 MDHEN and CDR2 SYDVKM. The CDR3: CASSTRLATTTDTQYF. In nucleotides, the CDR3 is TGTGCCAGCAGTACAAGACTAGCTACTACCACAGATACGCAGTATTTT. Full variable domain (outside the CDR3, taken from reference TRBV28 and TRBJ2-3): DVKVTQSSRYLVKRTGEKVFLECVQDMDHENMFWYRQDPGLGLRLIYFSYDVKMKEKGDIPEGYSVSREKKERFSLILESASTNQTSMYLCASSTRLATTTDTQYFGPGTRLTVL.

The chain has TRBV28 and TRBJ2-7; 15 bases are a match to TRBD2. The CDR3 sequence is 17 residues long. Per germline, CDR1 MDHEN and CDR2 SYDVKM. J lost 5 bases, V lost 6 bases, and 11 bases had no gene match. The CDR3 sequence: CASRGQGRTSGGDEQYF. The CDR3 DNA follows: TGTGCCAGCAGGGGACAGGGGAGGACTAGCGGGGGGGACGAGCAGTACTTC.

V and J are TRBV12-3 or TRBV12-4 and TRBJ2-3; TRBD2 matches 8 bases. V lost 3 bases to trimming and J lost 1 base; unmatched junction nucleotides: 3. The CDR3 consists of 15 residues. DNA of the CDR3: TGTGCCAGCAGTTTGATGACTAGCGGCACAGATACGCAGTATTTT. It translates to CASSLMTSGTDTQYF.

This clonotype occurred many times. The chain carries TRBV29-1 and TRBJ2-5, with D possibly being TRBD1 (6 bases). This CDR3 is built from 13 residues. The ends were cut back, 6 bases at V and 2 bases at J, with 13 bases in the middle. Germline V gene lookup returns CDR1 SQVTM and CDR2 ANQGSEA. CDR3 DNA sequence: TGCAGCGTCCCCGGGACACCTCAAGAGACCCAGTACTTC. This encodes CSVPGTPQETQYF. The entire variable domain, with the rest obtained from reference TRBV29-1 and TRBJ2-5, is as follows: SAVISQKPSRDICQRGTSLTIQCQVDSQVTMMFWYRQQPGQSLTLIATANQGSEATYESGFVIDKFPISRPNLTFSTLTVSNMSPEDSSIYLCSVPGTPQETQYFGPGTRLLVL.

This chain links TRBV7-9 with TRBJ2-5; 8 positions agree with TRBD1. The germline gives CDR1 SEHNR, CDR2 FQNEAQ (reference sequence). The CDR3 contains 14 residues. V gave up 5 bases and J gave up 5 bases; unmatched junction bases: 7. The CDR3 nucleotides are TGTGCCAGCAGCAGACAGGGGTCTTTGGAGACCCAGTACTTC. It yields the protein CASSRQGSLETQYF.

The genes are TRBV29-1 and TRBJ1-3; the D is unclear. The CDR3 consists of 11 residues. The germline V and J ends were trimmed by 5 bases and 3 bases, with 5 bases remaining between them. Germline-derived CDR1 and CDR2 are SQVTM and ANQGSEA. CDR3 DNA: TGCAGCGTTCGGGTTGGAAACACCATATATTTT. Amino acids: CSVRVGNTIYF.